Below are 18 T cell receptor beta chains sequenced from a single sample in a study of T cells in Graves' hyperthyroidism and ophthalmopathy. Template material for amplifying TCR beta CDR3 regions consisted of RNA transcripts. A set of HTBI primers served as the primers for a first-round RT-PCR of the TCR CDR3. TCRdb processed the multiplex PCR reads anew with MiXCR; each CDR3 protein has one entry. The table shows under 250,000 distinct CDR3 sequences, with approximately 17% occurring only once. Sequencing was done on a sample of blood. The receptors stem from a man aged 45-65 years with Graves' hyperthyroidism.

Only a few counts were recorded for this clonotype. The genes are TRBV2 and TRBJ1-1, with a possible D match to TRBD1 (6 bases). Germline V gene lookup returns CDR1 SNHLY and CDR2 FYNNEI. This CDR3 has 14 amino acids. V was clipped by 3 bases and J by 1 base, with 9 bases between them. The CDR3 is CASSEGQSNTEAFF. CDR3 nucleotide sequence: TGTGCCAGCAGTGAGGGACAATCGAACACTGAAGCTTTCTTT.

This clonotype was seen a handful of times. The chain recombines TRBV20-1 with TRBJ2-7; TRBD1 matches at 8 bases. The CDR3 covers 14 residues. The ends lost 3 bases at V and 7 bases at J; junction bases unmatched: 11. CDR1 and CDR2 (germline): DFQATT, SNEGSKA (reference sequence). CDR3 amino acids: CSARVRDRPREQYF. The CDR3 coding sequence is TGCAGTGCTAGGGTTAGGGACAGGCCGCGGGAGCAGTACTTC.

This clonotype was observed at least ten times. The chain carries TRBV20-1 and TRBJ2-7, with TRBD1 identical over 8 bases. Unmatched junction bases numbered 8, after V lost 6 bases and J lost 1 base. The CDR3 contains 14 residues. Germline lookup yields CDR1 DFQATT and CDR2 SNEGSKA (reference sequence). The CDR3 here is CSAEGQGGSYEQYF. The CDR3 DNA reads TGCAGTGCCGAAGGACAGGGCGGTTCCTACGAGCAGTACTTC.

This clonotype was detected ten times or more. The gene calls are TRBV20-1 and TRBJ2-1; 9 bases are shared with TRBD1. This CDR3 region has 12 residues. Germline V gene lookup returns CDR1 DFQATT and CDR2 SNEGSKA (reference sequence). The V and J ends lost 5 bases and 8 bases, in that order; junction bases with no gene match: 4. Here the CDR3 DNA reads TGCAGTGCTTGGGACAGGGAGGATGAGCAGTTCTTC. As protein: CSAWDREDEQFF.

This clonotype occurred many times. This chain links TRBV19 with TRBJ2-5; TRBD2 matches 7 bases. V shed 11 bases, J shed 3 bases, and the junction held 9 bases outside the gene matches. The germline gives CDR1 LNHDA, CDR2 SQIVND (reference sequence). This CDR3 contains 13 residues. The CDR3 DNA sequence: TGTGCCGCATCTAGCGGCCGGGAAGAGACCCAGTACTTC. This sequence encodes CAASSGREETQYF.

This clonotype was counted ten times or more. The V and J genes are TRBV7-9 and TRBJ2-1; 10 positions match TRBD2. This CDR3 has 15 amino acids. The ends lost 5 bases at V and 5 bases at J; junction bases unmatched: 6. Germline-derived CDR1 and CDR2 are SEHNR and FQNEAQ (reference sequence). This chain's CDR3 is CASSLLAGSDNEQFF. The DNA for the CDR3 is TGTGCCAGCAGCCTACTAGCGGGAAGCGACAATGAGCAGTTCTTC.

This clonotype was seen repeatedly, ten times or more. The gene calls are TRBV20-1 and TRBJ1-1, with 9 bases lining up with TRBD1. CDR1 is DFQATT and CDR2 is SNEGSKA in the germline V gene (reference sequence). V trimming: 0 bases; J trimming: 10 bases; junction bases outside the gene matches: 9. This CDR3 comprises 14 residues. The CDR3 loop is CSARDGGTGTVAFF. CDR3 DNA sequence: TGCAGTGCTAGAGATGGCGGGACAGGGACAGTAGCTTTCTTT.

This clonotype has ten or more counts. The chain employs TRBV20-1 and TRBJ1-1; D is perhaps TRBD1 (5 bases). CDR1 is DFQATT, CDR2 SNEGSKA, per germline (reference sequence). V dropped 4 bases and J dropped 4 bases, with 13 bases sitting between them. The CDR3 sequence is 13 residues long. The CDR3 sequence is CSATQGYGTEAFF. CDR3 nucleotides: TGCAGTGCTACCCAGGGATATGGCACTGAAGCTTTCTTT.

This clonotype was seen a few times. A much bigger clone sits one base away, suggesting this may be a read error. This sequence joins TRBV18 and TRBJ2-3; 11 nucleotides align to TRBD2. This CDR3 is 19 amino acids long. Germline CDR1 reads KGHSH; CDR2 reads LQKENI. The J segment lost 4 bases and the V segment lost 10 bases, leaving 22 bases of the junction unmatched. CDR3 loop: CAISLMTPSGTSGSDTQYF. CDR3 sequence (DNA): TGTGCCATCTCCCTCATGACTCCCTCCGGGACTAGCGGCTCAGATACGCAGTATTTT.

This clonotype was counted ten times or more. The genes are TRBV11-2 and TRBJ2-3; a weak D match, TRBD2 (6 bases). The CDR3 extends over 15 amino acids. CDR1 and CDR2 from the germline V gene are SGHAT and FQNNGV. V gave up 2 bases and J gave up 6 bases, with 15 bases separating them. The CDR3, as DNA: TGTGCCAGCAGCTTAACCGGCGGGATGGGGGATACGCAGTATTTT. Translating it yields CASSLTGGMGDTQYF.

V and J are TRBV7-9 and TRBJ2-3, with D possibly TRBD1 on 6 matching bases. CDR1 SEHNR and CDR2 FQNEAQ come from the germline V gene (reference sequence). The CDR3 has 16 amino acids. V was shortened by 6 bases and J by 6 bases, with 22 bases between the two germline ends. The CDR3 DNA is TGTGCCAGCAGTCCTTCCGGGACAAGGTACCATGATACGCAGTATTTT. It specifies CASSPSGTRYHDTQYF. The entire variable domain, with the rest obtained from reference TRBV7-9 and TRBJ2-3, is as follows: DTGVSQNPRHKITKRGQNVTFRCDPISEHNRLYWYRQTLGQGPEFLTYFQNEAQLEKSRLLSDRFSAERPKGSFSTLEIQRTEQGDSAMYLCASSPSGTRYHDTQYFGPGTRLTVL.

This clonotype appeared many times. The CDR3 protein is CASSHGQGDTEAFF. The CDR3 bases are TGTGCCAGCAGCCACGGACAGGGTGACACTGAAGCTTTCTTT. The chain carries TRBV13 and TRBJ1-1; 8 bases are a match to TRBD1. This CDR3 spans 14 amino acids. Germline assignment: CDR1 PRHDT and CDR2 FYEKMQ (reference sequence). Trimming cost V 5 bases and J 3 bases; bases outside gene matches: 5.

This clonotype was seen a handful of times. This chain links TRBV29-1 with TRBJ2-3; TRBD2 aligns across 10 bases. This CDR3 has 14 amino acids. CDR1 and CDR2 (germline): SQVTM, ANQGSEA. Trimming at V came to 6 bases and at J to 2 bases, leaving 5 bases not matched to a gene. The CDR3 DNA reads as TGCAGCGTCCTTAGCGGGAGGTACACAGATACGCAGTATTTT. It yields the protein CSVLSGRYTDTQYF.

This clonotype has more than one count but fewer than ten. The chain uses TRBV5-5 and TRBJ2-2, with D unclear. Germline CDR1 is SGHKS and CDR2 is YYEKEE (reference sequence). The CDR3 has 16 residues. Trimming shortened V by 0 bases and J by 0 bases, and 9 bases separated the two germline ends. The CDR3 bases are TGTGCCAGCAGCTTGGGACGCCCCCCGAACACCGGGGAGCTGTTTTTT. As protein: CASSLGRPPNTGELFF.

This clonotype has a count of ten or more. This CDR3 is CASSRGTSLYNEQFF. The CDR3 DNA sequence: TGTGCCAGCAGCCGCGGGACTAGCCTCTACAATGAGCAGTTCTTC. The chain is built from TRBV28 and TRBJ2-1; 9 bases align to TRBD2. The trim removed 6 bases at V and 3 bases at J, leaving 6 bases unmatched. Germline V gene sequence: CDR1 MDHEN, CDR2 SYDVKM. This CDR3 has 15 residues.

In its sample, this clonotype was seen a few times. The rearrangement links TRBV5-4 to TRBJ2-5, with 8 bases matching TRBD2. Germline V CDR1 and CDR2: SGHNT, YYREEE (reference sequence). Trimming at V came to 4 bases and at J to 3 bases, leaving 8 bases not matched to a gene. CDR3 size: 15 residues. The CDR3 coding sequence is TGTGCCAGCAGCCCGCGGGCGGGACTAGAAGAGACCCAGTACTTC. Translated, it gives CASSPRAGLEETQYF.

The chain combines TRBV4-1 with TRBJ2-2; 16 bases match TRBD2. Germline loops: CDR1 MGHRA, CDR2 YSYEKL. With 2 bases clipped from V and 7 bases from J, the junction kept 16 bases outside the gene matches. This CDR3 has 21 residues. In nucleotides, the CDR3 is TGCGCCAGCAGCCAATCTCCCTGGGGACTAGCGGGAGGGCCGGGGATCGGGGAGCTGTTTTTT. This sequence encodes CASSQSPWGLAGGPGIGELFF.

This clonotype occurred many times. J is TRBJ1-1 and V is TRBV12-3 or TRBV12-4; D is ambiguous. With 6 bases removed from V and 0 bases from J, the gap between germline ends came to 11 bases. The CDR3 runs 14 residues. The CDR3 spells CASSQTVMNTEAFF. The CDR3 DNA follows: TGTGCCAGCAGCCAGACGGTCATGAACACTGAAGCTTTCTTT.